The clone carrying this TCR beta chain was observed a handful of times. The junction had 1 base not matched to a gene; V was cut back by 2 bases and J by 7 bases. Germline values: CDR1 MNHEY, CDR2 SVGEGT. The CDR3 consists of 14 residues. This sample is part of a study of spatial heterogeneity in lung cancer. TCRdb reprocessed the 5' RACE reads with MiXCR, giving one entry per CDR3 protein. The sample has around 98,000 distinct CDR3 sequences, around 19% seen once. Time point defined: blood at routine non-recurrence follow-up after resection. This clonotype originated in a male donor with early-stage non-small cell lung cancer. Specimen: PBMCs, collected at follow-up. The J gene is TRBJ2-7, the V gene TRBV6-2 or TRBV6-3, with 14 bases identical to TRBD2. CDR3 in amino acids: CASSYGLAGGEQYF. In DNA form, the CDR3 reads TGTGCCAGCAGTTACGGACTAGCGGGAGGAGAGCAGTACTTC.